This paragraph reports one TCR beta chain. Antigen specificity is unknown. The source of the sample is a study of cytotoxic CD8 clonotypes in ibrutinib-treated CLL. Study results and limitations: Clonality (at baseline) was higher than in age-matched healthy donors and tracked circulating CD8+ T-cell counts.

The repertoire was sequenced with immunoSEQ multiplex PCR; TCRdb's copy has only in-frame clones and lacks some. The table includes over 100,000 clones, about 58% detected once. From germline, CDR1 is SGHNT and CDR2 YYREEE (reference sequence). V dropped 4 bases and J dropped 0; count of bases not matched to a gene: 6. The CDR3 runs 15 residues. The material sequenced was PBMCs, taken after 24 months of ibrutinib treatment. The receptor was derived from a human donor with chronic lymphocytic leukemia. The chain joins TRBV5-4 to TRBJ1-1; 7 bases map to TRBD1. In DNA, the CDR3 is TGTGCCAGCAGCCGGCAGGGGGGTATGAACACTGAAGCTTTCTTT. It codes for CASSRQGGMNTEAFF.